The 31 T cell receptor beta chains below were found in one sample sequenced in a study of blood T cell repertoires in COVID-19. TCRdb's table, derived via immunoSEQ multiplex PCR, lists solely in-frame clones and lacks some. The repertoire holds about 120,000 clones, with nearly 90% as singletons. The material sequenced was peripheral blood. Receptor source: a woman aged 55-70 years with COVID-19, enrolled during active disease.

CDR3 coding DNA: TGCAGCGTTGCCCTGGGCGAGACCCAGTACTTC. Protein product: CSVALGETQYF. The V gene is TRBV29-1, the J gene TRBJ2-5; no definite D call. CDR1 is SQVTM, CDR2 ANQGSEA, per germline. Trimming removed 4 bases from V and 5 bases from J, with 8 bases in between. The CDR3 contains 11 residues.

J is TRBJ1-1 and V is TRBV5-5; perhaps TRBD1 as D (5 bases). The CDR3 consists of 13 residues. V lost 6 bases and J 1 base, leaving 10 bases between the germline ends. Germline V lookup: CDR1 SGHKS, CDR2 YYEKEE (reference sequence). Here the CDR3 reads CASKDIPNTEAFF. The CDR3 DNA sequence: TGTGCCAGCAAGGACATACCGAACACTGAAGCTTTCTTT.

This sequence joins TRBV11-3 and TRBJ2-3; 7 bases align to TRBD2. In germline, CDR1 is SGHNT, CDR2 YENEEA. This CDR3 contains 14 residues. J lost 1 base, V lost 3 bases, and 1 base had no gene match. The CDR3 region has the DNA TGTGCCAGCAGCTTCAGCGGGGGCACAGATACGCAGTATTTT. It encodes CASSFSGGTDTQYF.

The rearrangement uses TRBV19 and TRBJ2-1, with 16 bases fitting TRBD2. Germline loops: CDR1 LNHDA, CDR2 SQIVND (reference sequence). CDR3 size: 21 residues. V gave up 7 bases and J gave up 7 bases; unmatched junction bases: 22. The CDR3 sequence: CASTHNGPGLAGGRVWNEQFF. The CDR3 coding sequence is TGTGCCAGTACCCATAATGGCCCGGGACTAGCGGGGGGGCGGGTATGGAATGAGCAGTTCTTC.

This chain uses TRBV6-6 with TRBJ1-3, with 9 bases aligning to TRBD1. The trim removed 4 bases at V and 4 bases at J, leaving 5 bases unmatched. The CDR3 consists of 15 residues. Germline V gives CDR1 MNHNY, CDR2 SVGAGI (reference sequence). The CDR3: CASSSGQGRGNTIYF. For the CDR3, the DNA is TGTGCCAGCAGTTCGGGACAGGGAAGAGGAAACACCATATATTTT.

The chain uses TRBV27 and TRBJ2-5; 8 bases are a match to TRBD1. The CDR3 sequence is 15 residues long. V shed 5 bases, J shed 5 bases, and the junction held 10 bases outside the gene matches. Germline lookup yields CDR1 MNHEY and CDR2 SMNVEV (reference sequence). CDR3 sequence reads: CASSQQQGAWETQYF. In DNA form, the CDR3 reads TGTGCCAGCAGTCAACAGCAGGGGGCCTGGGAGACCCAGTACTTC.

The chain links TRBV10-3 to TRBJ1-3; the match to TRBD1 covers 9 bases. The trim removed 5 bases at V and 4 bases at J, leaving 9 bases unmatched. The CDR3 spans 16 residues. CDR1 and CDR2 (germline): ENHRY, SYGVKD. CDR3 amino acids: CAISQEGTGTGNTIYF. For the CDR3, the DNA is TGTGCCATCAGTCAAGAGGGGACAGGGACCGGAAACACCATATATTTT.

V gene TRBV7-2 combines with J gene TRBJ2-5, with D maybe TRBD1 (5 bases). Between the trimmed V and J ends, which lost 8 bases and 2 bases, there was a span of 24 bases. Germline CDR1 SGHTA, CDR2 FQGNSA. The CDR3 runs to 17 residues. The CDR3 sequence is CASGSWGRVKPQETQYF. Written as DNA, the CDR3 is TGTGCCAGCGGGTCCTGGGGCCGGGTCAAACCACAAGAGACCCAGTACTTC. Looking up the rest from reference TRBV7-2 and TRBJ2-5 gives the full variable domain: GAGVSQSPSNKVTEKGKDVELRCDPISGHTALYWYRQSLGQGLEFLIYFQGNSAPDKSGLPSDRFSAERTGGSVSTLTIQRTQQEDSAVYLCASGSWGRVKPQETQYFGPGTRLLVL.

This clone was picked up one time. The chain uses TRBV3-1 (or the pseudogene TRBV3-2) and TRBJ1-3, with D hard to call. V gave up 2 bases and J gave up 8 bases, with 7 bases separating them. The germline CDR1 and CDR2 sequences are LGHDT and YNNKEL (reference sequence). The CDR3 runs to 12 residues. The CDR3 DNA is TGTGCCAGCAGCCAACGCTCGGACACCATATATTTT. Translating gives CASSQRSDTIYF.

This chain links TRBV6-5 with TRBJ1-1; D unresolved. The CDR3 sequence is 11 residues long. The V end was cut by 6 bases, the J end by 5 bases, with 7 bases between. In germline, CDR1 is MNHEY, CDR2 SVGAGI. The CDR3 DNA follows: TGTGCCAGCAGGCGGGGAACTGAAGCTTTCTTT. Translation gives CASRRGTEAFF.

The rearrangement joins TRBV15 to TRBJ1-4, with 8 bases lining up with TRBD1. Germline lookup yields CDR1 LNHNV and CDR2 YYDKDF (reference sequence). The CDR3 is 15 amino acids. Losses at the gene ends were 0 bases for V and 7 bases for J; bases not matched to a gene: 4. CDR3 nucleotides: TGTGCCACCAGCAGAGATCAGGGGGCGAGTGAAAAACTGTTTTTT. Translation: CATSRDQGASEKLFF. Drawing the rest from reference TRBV15 and TRBJ1-4, the complete variable domain is DAMVIQNPRYQVTQFGKPVTLSCSQTLNHNVMYWYQQKSSQAPKLLFHYYDKDFNNEADTPDNFQSRRPNTSFCFLDIRSPGLGDTAMYLCATSRDQGASEKLFFGSGTQLSVL.

This clone turned up a few times. The chain recombines TRBV19 with TRBJ1-1; possible D gene TRBD1, 5 bases. From germline, CDR1 is LNHDA and CDR2 SQIVND (reference sequence). V lost 5 bases to trimming and J lost 7 bases, with 17 bases between them. This CDR3 is built from 14 residues. CDR3 in DNA: TGTGCCAGTAGTGCCCTCGATAGACAGAATGAAGCTTTCTTT. This translates into CASSALDRQNEAFF.

The J gene is TRBJ2-7, the V gene TRBV7-2, with D possibly being TRBD2 (6 bases). V was pared by 3 bases and J by 0 bases, with 15 bases between. The germline V gene has CDR1 SGHTA and CDR2 FQGNSA. This CDR3 region has 16 residues. The CDR3 region has the DNA TGTGCCAGCAGCTTGGGTGGGGCCGGGAGCTCCTACGAGCAGTACTTC. It yields the protein CASSLGGAGSSYEQYF.

The chain carries TRBV6-5 and TRBJ2-7; TRBD2 agrees at 10 bases. Looked up from germline, CDR1 is MNHEY and CDR2 is SVGAGI. There are 14 residues in the CDR3. The ends lost 5 bases at V and 5 bases at J; junction bases unmatched: 6. In nucleotides, the CDR3 is TGTGCCAGCAGTCGTAGCGGGGGGCTCGACGAGCAGTACTTC. Translating gives CASSRSGGLDEQYF.

V gene TRBV27 combines with J gene TRBJ2-3; D gene ambiguous. V was clipped by 6 bases and J by 5 bases, with 6 bases between them. This CDR3 is 11 amino acids long. Germline CDR1 reads MNHEY; CDR2 reads SMNVEV (reference sequence). CDR3 loop: CASSRQDTQYF. Written as DNA, the CDR3 is TGTGCCAGCAGCAGGCAAGATACGCAGTATTTT.

The J gene is TRBJ1-2, the V gene TRBV6-1, with 7 nucleotides matching TRBD1. With V trimmed by 6 bases and J by 1 base, 8 bases remained unmatched. CDR1 is MNHNS, CDR2 SASEGT, per germline. The CDR3 totals 15 residues. The CDR3 DNA reads as TGTGCCAGCAGGCGGCCTGGGACAGTTAACTATGGCTACACCTTC. This gives the protein CASRRPGTVNYGYTF.

The chain uses TRBV7-3 and TRBJ2-1; 9 bases are shared with TRBD2. Trimming removed 4 bases from V and 4 bases from J; junction bases left unmatched: 5. The CDR3 runs to 15 residues. The germline V gene encodes CDR1 SGHTA and CDR2 FQGTGA. CDR3 DNA: TGTGCCAGCAGCTCAGCGGGGGGACCATACAATGAGCAGTTCTTC. It is translated as CASSSAGGPYNEQFF. The complete variable domain, with remaining parts taken from reference TRBV7-3 and TRBJ2-1, reads GAGVSQTPSNKVTEKGKYVELRCDPISGHTALYWYRQSLGQGPEFLIYFQGTGAADDSGLPNDRFFAVRPEGSVSTLKIQRTERGDSAVYLCASSSAGGPYNEQFFGPGTRLTVL.

This clone is a singleton in its sample. This rearrangement joins TRBV4-3 to TRBJ1-2, with D hard to call. CDR3 length: 16 amino acids. The V gene's germline CDR1 is LGHNA and CDR2 YSLEER. V was trimmed by 3 bases and J by 3 bases, leaving 17 bases between them. The DNA for the CDR3 is TGCGCCAGCAGCCATGGGCCCGGGAGGGTCGACTATGGCTACACCTTC. Its protein is CASSHGPGRVDYGYTF.

The chain recombines TRBV18 with TRBJ1-5; D call uncertain. CDR3 length equals 15 residues. V was cut by 2 bases and J by 2 bases, with 10 bases left in between. Germline V gene data show CDR1 as KGHSH and CDR2 as LQKENI. CDR3 nucleotide sequence: TGTGCCAGCTCACCAGCGGGTGGAGGCAATCAGCCCCAGCATTTT. This translates into CASSPAGGGNQPQHF.

This clone was observed once. The V gene is TRBV12-3 or TRBV12-4, the J gene TRBJ2-7, with D unclear. The CDR3 has 12 amino acids. V was clipped by 6 bases and J by 6 bases, with 12 bases between them. The chain's CDR3 is CASSLDLGEQYF. In DNA, the CDR3 is TGTGCCAGCAGCCTAGACCTGGGCGAGCAGTACTTC.

Only one count was recorded for this clone. The V gene is TRBV7-3, the J gene TRBJ1-1, with D unclear. The germline gives CDR1 SGHTA, CDR2 FQGTGA. The V and J ends lost 1 base and 1 base respectively, with 7 bases between them. The CDR3 has 14 residues. DNA for the CDR3: TGTGCCAGCAGCTTAAATCCGGGGAACACTGAAGCTTTCTTT. Protein product: CASSLNPGNTEAFF.

This chain joins TRBV6-2 or TRBV6-3 and TRBJ1-5; 9 nucleotides align to TRBD1. Germline V gives CDR1 MNHEY, CDR2 SVGEGT. Trimming cost V 5 bases and J 2 bases; bases outside gene matches: 10. This CDR3 spans 17 amino acids. CDR3 sequence reads: CASSHYLQGAGNQPQHF. In DNA form, the CDR3 reads TGTGCCAGCAGTCACTACTTACAGGGGGCTGGCAATCAGCCCCAGCATTTT.

The chain uses TRBV5-4 and TRBJ2-1; 10 bases match TRBD2. Germline lookup yields CDR1 SGHNT and CDR2 YYREEE (reference sequence). The trim removed 3 bases at V and 3 bases at J, leaving 6 bases unmatched. CDR3 size: 16 residues. CDR3: CASSSGTSGVYNEQFF. Written as DNA, the CDR3 is TGTGCCAGCAGCTCCGGAACTAGCGGGGTCTACAATGAGCAGTTCTTC. Looking up the rest from reference TRBV5-4 and TRBJ2-1 gives the full variable domain: ETGVTQSPTHLIKTRGQQVTLRCSSQSGHNTVSWYQQALGQGPQFIFQYYREEENGRGNFPPRFSGLQFPNYSSELNVNALELDDSALYLCASSSGTSGVYNEQFFGPGTRLTVL.

This clone turned up a few times. The V gene is TRBV7-6, the J gene TRBJ1-1, with D perhaps TRBD1 (6 bases). This CDR3 contains 14 residues. Trimming removed 1 base from V and 4 bases from J, with 10 bases in between. Germline V lookup: CDR1 SGHVS, CDR2 FNYEAQ. This CDR3 is CASSLDGRGTEAFF. The DNA for the CDR3 is TGTGCCAGCAGCTTAGATGGCAGGGGCACTGAAGCTTTCTTT.

The chain uses TRBV6-4 and TRBJ2-1; TRBD1 matches 7 bases. Per germline, CDR1 MRHNA and CDR2 SNTAGT. This CDR3 has 14 amino acids. The V and J ends lost 4 bases and 9 bases, in that order; junction bases with no gene match: 9. The CDR3, as DNA: TGTGCCAGCAGTGGACAGGGTGTTCGTAGTGAGCAGTTCTTC. This sequence encodes CASSGQGVRSEQFF.

This chain joins TRBV19 and TRBJ2-1; 7 bases are shared with TRBD2. Germline CDR1 LNHDA, CDR2 SQIVND (reference sequence). The J segment lost 6 bases and the V segment lost 1 base, leaving 3 bases of the junction unmatched. The CDR3 covers 14 residues. The CDR3 DNA reads TGTGCCAGTAGTATAGTTTCTAGCGGCAATGAGCAGTTCTTC. Translation gives CASSIVSSGNEQFF.

The chain couples TRBV6-6 to TRBJ1-5; D uncertain. Trimming removed 5 bases at V and 6 bases at J, with 8 bases between. Germline CDR1 MNHNY, CDR2 SVGAGI (reference sequence). The CDR3 spans 12 residues. The CDR3 spells CASSPLFQPQHF. CDR3 sequence (DNA): TGTGCCAGCAGTCCCTTGTTTCAGCCCCAGCATTTT.

This sequence joins TRBV18 and TRBJ1-2; 10 bases are shared with TRBD1. In germline, CDR1 is KGHSH, CDR2 LQKENI. The CDR3 covers 15 residues. V lost 3 bases, J lost 3 bases, and 4 bases stayed unmatched. The CDR3 DNA reads TGTGCCAGCTCACCGGGACAGGGGAATTACTATGGCTACACCTTC. This codes for CASSPGQGNYYGYTF.

The chain employs TRBV19 and TRBJ1-6; no clear D. Deletions cut 1 base from V and 1 base from J, with 8 bases between. Per germline, CDR1 LNHDA and CDR2 SQIVND (reference sequence). The length of the CDR3 is 16 residues. This CDR3 reads CASSIGSSSYNSPLHF. The CDR3 DNA reads TGTGCCAGTAGTATAGGTTCTTCTTCCTATAATTCACCCCTCCACTTT.

The J gene is TRBJ1-5, the V gene TRBV7-9; no firm D call. The CDR3 has 15 residues. The V gene's germline CDR1 is SEHNR and CDR2 FQNEAQ (reference sequence). V dropped 1 base and J dropped 2 bases, with 9 bases sitting between them. The CDR3 loop reads CASSLGEGGNQPQHF. CDR3 nucleotide sequence: TGTGCCAGCAGCTTAGGTGAGGGCGGCAATCAGCCCCAGCATTTT.

V and J are TRBV6-5 and TRBJ1-4; D is unresolved. Trimming removed 2 bases from V and 10 bases from J, with 11 bases in between. The V gene's germline CDR1 is MNHEY and CDR2 SVGAGI. This CDR3 is built from 13 residues. The CDR3 reads CASSYGKRGKLFF. DNA for the CDR3: TGTGCCAGCAGTTACGGAAAACGGGGAAAACTGTTTTTT.